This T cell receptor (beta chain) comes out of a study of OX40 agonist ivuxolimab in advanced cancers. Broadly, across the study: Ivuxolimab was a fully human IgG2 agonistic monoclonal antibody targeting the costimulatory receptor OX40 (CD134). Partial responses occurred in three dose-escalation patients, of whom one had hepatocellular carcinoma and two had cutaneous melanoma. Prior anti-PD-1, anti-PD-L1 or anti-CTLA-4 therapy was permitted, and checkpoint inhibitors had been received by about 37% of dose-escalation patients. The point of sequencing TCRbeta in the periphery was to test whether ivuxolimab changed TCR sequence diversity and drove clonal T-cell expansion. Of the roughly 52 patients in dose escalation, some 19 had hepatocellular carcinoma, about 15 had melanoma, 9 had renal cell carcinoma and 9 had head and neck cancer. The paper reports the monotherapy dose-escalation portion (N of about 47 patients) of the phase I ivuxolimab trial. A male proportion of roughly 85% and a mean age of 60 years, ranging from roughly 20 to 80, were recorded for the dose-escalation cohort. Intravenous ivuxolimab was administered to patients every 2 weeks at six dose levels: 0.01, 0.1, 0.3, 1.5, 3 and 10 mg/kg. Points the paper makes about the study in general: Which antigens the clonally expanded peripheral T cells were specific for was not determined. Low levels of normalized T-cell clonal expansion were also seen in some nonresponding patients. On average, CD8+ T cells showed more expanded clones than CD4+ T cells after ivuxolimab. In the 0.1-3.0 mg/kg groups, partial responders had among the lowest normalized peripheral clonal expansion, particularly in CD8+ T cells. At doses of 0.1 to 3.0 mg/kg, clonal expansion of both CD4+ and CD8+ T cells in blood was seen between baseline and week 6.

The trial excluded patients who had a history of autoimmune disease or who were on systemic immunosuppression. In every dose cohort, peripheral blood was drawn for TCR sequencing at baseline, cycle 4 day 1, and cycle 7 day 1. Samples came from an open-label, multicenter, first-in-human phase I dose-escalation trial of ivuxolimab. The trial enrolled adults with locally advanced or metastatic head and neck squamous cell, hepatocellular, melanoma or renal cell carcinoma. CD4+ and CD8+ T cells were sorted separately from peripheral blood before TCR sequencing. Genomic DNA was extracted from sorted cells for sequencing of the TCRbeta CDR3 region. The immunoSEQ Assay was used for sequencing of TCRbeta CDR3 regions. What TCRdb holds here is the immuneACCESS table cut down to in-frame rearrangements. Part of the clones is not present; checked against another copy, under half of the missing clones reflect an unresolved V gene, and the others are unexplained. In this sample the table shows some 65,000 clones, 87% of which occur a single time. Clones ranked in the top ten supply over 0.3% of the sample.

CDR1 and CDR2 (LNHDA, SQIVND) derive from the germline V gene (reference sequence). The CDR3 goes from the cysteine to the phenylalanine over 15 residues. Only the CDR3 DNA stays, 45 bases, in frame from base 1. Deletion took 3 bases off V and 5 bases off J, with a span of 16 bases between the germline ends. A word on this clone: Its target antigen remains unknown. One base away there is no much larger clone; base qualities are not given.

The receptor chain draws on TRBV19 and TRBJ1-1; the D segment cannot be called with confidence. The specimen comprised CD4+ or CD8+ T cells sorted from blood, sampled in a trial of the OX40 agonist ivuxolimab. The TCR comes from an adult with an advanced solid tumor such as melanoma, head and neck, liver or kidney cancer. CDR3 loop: CASSIDNSLRTEAFF. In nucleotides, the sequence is TGTGCCAGTAGTATCGATAACAGCCTAAGGACTGAAGCTTTCTTT.